This T cell receptor beta chain was identified during a study of Ad26.COV2.S vaccination and SARS-CoV-2 variants. With respect to this clone: Its antigen is undetermined.

TCRdb keeps only in-frame clones here, not all; method: immunoSEQ multiplex PCR. This table holds about 390,000 clones, approximately 86% found once. Treatment meaning: 15 to 20 received Ad26.COV2.S at low or high dose, single or two shots; 5 received placebo; per-sample allocation not given. Sampling was done on day 63 after the first vaccine or placebo injection. General study findings and limits: Total T cell responses were possibly underestimated by TCR breadth and depth analyses. Reported findings describe substantial breadth in spike-specific CD8+ and CD4+ T cell responses following vaccination.

CDR1 and CDR2 (germline): SGHRS, YFSETQ. The CDR3 is 17 residues long. With V trimmed by 4 bases and J by 6 bases, 13 bases remained unmatched. The chain recombines TRBV5-1 with TRBJ2-1; 10 nucleotides match TRBD1. The origin of this receptor is a person aged 18-60 years who received the Ad26.COV2.S COVID-19 vaccine or a placebo. This specimen consisted of peripheral blood, obtained in a trial of Ad26.COV2.S vaccine versus placebo. The CDR3 region has the DNA TGCGCCAGCAGCCTCTCGGAGACCGGGACAGGGGTCAATGAGCAGTTCTTC. Its protein is CASSLSETGTGVNEQFF.